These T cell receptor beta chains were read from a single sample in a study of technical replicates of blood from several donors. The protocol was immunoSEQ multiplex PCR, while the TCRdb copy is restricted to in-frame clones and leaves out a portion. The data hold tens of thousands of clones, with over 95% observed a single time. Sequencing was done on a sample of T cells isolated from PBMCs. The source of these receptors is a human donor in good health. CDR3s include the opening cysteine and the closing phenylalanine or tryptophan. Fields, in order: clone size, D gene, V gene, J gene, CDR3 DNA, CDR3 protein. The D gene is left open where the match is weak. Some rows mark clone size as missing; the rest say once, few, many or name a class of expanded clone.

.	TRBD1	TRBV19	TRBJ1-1	TGTGCCAGTAGTCGACAGGGGAACACTGAAGCTTTCTTT	CASSRQGNTEAFF
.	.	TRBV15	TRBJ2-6	TGTGCCACCAGCAGAGATATCTCTGGGGCCAACGTCCTGACTTTC	CATSRDISGANVLTF
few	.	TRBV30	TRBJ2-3	TGTGCCTGCGGGAGAGGTGGAAGCACAGATACGCAGTATTTT	CACGRGGSTDTQYF
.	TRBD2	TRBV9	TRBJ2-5	TGTGCCAGCAGCGAACAGGCGGGAGTAGGGGAGACCCAGTACTTC	CASSEQAGVGETQYF
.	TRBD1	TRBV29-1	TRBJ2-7	TGCAGCGTTGTGTGGTCGCAGACAGGGAAATACGAGCAGTACTTC	CSVVWSQTGKYEQYF
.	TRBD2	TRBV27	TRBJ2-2	TGTGCCAGCAGTTTATCGTCCCTAGCGGCGAACACCGGGGAGCTGTTTTTT	CASSLSSLAANTGELFF
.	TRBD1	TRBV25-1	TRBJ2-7	TGTGCCAGCAGTGAAAACAGGGGTTACGAGCAGTACTTC	CASSENRGYEQYF
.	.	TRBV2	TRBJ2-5	TGTGCCAGCAGTGCGACAGAAGCACAAGAGACCCAGTACTTC	CASSATEAQETQYF
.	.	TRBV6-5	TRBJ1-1	TGTGCCAGCAGTCGACCTACAGCCACTGAAGCTTTCTTT	CASSRPTATEAFF
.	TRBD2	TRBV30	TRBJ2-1	TGTGCCTGGAGGAGGCTAGCGGGAGCTGCAAATGAGCAGTTCTTC	CAWRRLAGAANEQFF
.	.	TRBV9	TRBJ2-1	TGTGCCAGCAGCGTAGAGCCCCACTATGAGCAGTTCTTC	CASSVEPHYEQFF
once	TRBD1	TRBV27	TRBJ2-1	TGTGCCACCAAGGACAGGGGCGGTGAGCAGTTCTTC	CATKDRGGEQFF
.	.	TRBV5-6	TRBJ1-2	TGTGCCAGCAGTTACAGGGAAACCGTCTATGGCTACACCTTC	CASSYRETVYGYTF
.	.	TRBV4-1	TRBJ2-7	TGCGCCAGCAGCCAAGATGCAGGGGCCTTATACGAGCAGTACTTC	CASSQDAGALYEQYF
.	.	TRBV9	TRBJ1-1	TGTGCCAGCAGCACCCTTATCAGGGGCGCTGAAGCTTTCTTT	CASSTLIRGAEAFF
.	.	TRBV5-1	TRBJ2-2	TGCGCCAGCAGCTTCGGGGGTGAGAAGACCGGGGAGCTGTTTTTT	CASSFGGEKTGELFF
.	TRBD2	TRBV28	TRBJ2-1	TGTGCCAGCAGTTTATGGAGGCTAGCGGGAGTAGGAGATGAGCAGTTCTTC	CASSLWRLAGVGDEQFF
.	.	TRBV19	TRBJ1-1	TGTGCCAGTAAGGAGGGACGGGTAAACACTGAAGCTTTCTTT	CASKEGRVNTEAFF
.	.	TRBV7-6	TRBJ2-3	TGTGCCAGCAGCTTTGGCGGCCTACCCAACACAGATACGCAGTATTTT	CASSFGGLPNTDTQYF
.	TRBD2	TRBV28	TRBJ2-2	TGTGCCAGCACCATCGGGGGGGTTGCCGGGGAGCTGTTTTTT	CASTIGGVAGELFF
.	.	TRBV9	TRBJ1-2	TGTGCCAGCAGCCAGGGTTTTGGTGGGTATGGCTACACCTTC	CASSQGFGGYGYTF
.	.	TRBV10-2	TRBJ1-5	TGCGCCAGCTCAGAACAGGAGAATCAGCCCCAGCATTTT	CASSEQENQPQHF
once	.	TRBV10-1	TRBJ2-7	TGCGCCAGCAGTGAGGACAGAACCGAGCAGTACTTC	CASSEDRTEQYF
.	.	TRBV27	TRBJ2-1	TGTGCCAGCAGTTTGGGGAGTCCCTACAATGAGCAGTTCTTC	CASSLGSPYNEQFF
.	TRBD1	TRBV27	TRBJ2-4	TGTGCCAGCAGTGTAAGGGGGCGCCGGGACATTCAGTACTTC	CASSVRGRRDIQYF
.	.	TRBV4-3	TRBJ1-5	TGCGCCAGCAGCCAAGGTATTACAGGGCTTAATCAGCCCCAGCATTTT	CASSQGITGLNQPQHF
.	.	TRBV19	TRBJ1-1	TGTGCCAGTAGTGAGGGACATCGCACCATGAACACTGAAGCTTTCTTT	CASSEGHRTMNTEAFF
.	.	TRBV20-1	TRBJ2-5	TGCAGTGCTACCCCTCAAGAGACCCAGTACTTC	CSATPQETQYF
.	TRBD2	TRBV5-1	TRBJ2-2	TGCGCCAGCAGCTTGGGACTAGCGGGTCTCACCGGGGAGCTGTTTTTT	CASSLGLAGLTGELFF